The present T cell receptor (beta chain) was sequenced within a study of T cells in Graves' hyperthyroidism and ophthalmopathy. Regarding the study as a whole: Blood also showed most of the thyroid clonotypes that were expanded above 0.001.

Fresh 10 ml peripheral blood yielded PBMCs. TCR beta CDR3 regions were amplified from RNA. The HTBI set primed first-round TCR CDR3 RT-PCR. Each CDR3 protein is one row after TCRdb ran MiXCR on the multiplex PCR reads. The data hold 380,000 or so distinct CDR3 sequences, with 11% to 15% observed a single time. There are 15 residues in the CDR3. The V gene lost 2 bases and the J gene lost 2 bases, with 11 bases spanning the gap. CDR1 is SGHTA, CDR2 FQGTGA, per germline. As to this clonotype: Its antigen remains unidentified.

Sequenced: blood. This TCR was sampled from a woman in her 30s with Graves' hyperthyroidism. J is TRBJ2-3 and V is TRBV7-3; weak D call: TRBD1 (5 bases). CDR3 bases: TGTGCCAGCAGCTTACAGGGTCGAGACACAGATACGCAGTATTTT. It yields the protein CASSLQGRDTDTQYF.